Sequencing of this T cell receptor beta chain was carried out in a study of blood T cell repertoires in COVID-19. Trimming cost V 5 bases and J 0 bases; bases outside gene matches: 4. Germline V gene lookup returns CDR1 SGHRS and CDR2 YFSETQ. CDR3 length: 14 amino acids. The data were produced by immunoSEQ multiplex PCR, yet TCRdb's version contains in-frame clones alone and is incomplete. The sample yields about 150,000 clones, about 80% seen once. Sequenced: peripheral blood. The chain has TRBV5-1 and TRBJ1-1; TRBD1 matches at 7 bases. This receptor was obtained from a woman in her sixties or seventies with acute or convalescent COVID-19. The CDR3 region has the DNA TGCGCCAGCAGAAGGGACAGTCTGAACACTGAAGCTTTCTTT. Its protein is CASRRDSLNTEAFF.